This T cell receptor beta chain is drawn from a study of T cells after yellow fever vaccination (dated by TCRdb to between 2017 and 2020). About the investigation overall: The SMART-Seq v4 Ultra Low Input RNA kit was used to prepare libraries from fractions with low cell numbers. To track T-cell clones before and after primary and booster YFV17D yellow fever vaccination, bulk TCR alpha and beta repertoires were sequenced longitudinally. Blood samples were taken at several timepoints before and after primary and secondary immunization, and bulk PBMC replicates and cell subsets were isolated. The cohort comprised two healthy male donors, one aged 18 to 29 and one aged 30 to 40 years.

Synthesis of TCR cDNA relied on 5'RACE template switching, a step that introduced a universal primer site along with unique molecular identifiers. Priming for cDNA synthesis came from both the TCR alpha and TCR beta constant segments. Library amplification involved two PCR steps, and the second step added sample barcodes and sequencing adapters. Sequencing of libraries was performed on Illumina HiSeq 2500 (2x100 bp) or NovaSeq (2x150 bp). In the original analysis: Reads were demultiplexed and collapsed into UMI consensus sequences with MIGEC, and V(D)J alignment was performed with MiXCR. Vaccine-responding clonotypes were identified with edgeR using replicate PBMC samples, with FDR below 0.01 and a log2 fold change above 5 up to day 15 being required. CD4 or CD8 identity was assigned to each bulk clonotype according to whether the clonotype was present at higher abundance in the sequenced CD4 repertoire or the sequenced CD8 repertoire. Clones were called with MiXCR by TCRdb after fastp trimmed the public reads at Q25, and only in-frame beta chains were retained. CDR3 protein sequences are deduplicated, and each keeps its most common genes and DNA. None of the V and J calls come from the authors' own analysis; TCRdb made them. This sample has approximately 110,000 distinct CDR3 sequences in its table, and 6.5% to 8% of those were observed once. The ten largest clones represent 2% to 3% of the sample.

In its sample, this clonotype was seen many times. Its antigen remains undetermined. It has no much larger one-base neighbor in the sample; base qualities were not kept. From the cysteine up to the phenylalanine, the CDR3 has a length of 13 residues. CDR3 DNA is the only sequence kept; it has 39 bases, read in frame from the first base. Germline trimming amounts to 1 base on V and 3 bases on J, with 0 as the count of junction bases outside the gene matches. The CDR1 and CDR2 encoded by the germline V gene are SGHTA and FQGNSA. Beyond this particular receptor, the publication reports: A small fraction of clonotypes showed up in both the CD4 and CD8 compartments, probably as a result of convergent recombination. Because the study included only a couple of donors, the extent to which the findings can be generalized is limited. After the booster, most clones that had expanded after primary vaccination were detected again (approximately 97% of CD4 and 70% to 90% of CD8), suggesting broad maintenance of memory. FACS-sorted repertoires could contain abundant contaminating clonotypes from the bulk population, so computational filtering was required. The secondary T-cell response was found to be weaker but faster than the primary response, with a peak reached on day 5 rather than on day 15.

This sample's treatment or condition label indicates: live attenuated yellow fever vaccine strain. PBMCs were isolated from peripheral blood using a standard Ficoll-Paque protocol. CD4 and CD8 T-cell fractions were isolated with Dynabeads CD4 and CD8 positive selection kits. TriZol was used to extract RNA from bulk PBMCs, CD4 and CD8 fractions, and dextramer-positive and dextramer-negative fractions. This TCR was sampled from a man younger than 35 who received the YFV17D yellow fever vaccine. The sequencing used CD4+ T cells sorted from PBMCs, collected roughly 10 days after the first yellow fever vaccination. In this chain, TRBV7-2 is recombined with TRBJ2-7; TRBD2 agrees with 7 junctional bases. The nucleotide sequence is TGTGCCAGCAGCTTAGGGGGGGGCTACGAGCAGTACTTC. Translation gives CASSLGGGYEQYF.